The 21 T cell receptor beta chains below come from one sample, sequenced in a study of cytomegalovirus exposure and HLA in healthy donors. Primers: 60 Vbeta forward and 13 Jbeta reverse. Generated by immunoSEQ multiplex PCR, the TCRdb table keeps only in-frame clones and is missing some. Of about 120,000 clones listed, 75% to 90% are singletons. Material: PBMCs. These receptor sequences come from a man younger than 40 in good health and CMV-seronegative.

CDR3 nucleotide sequence: TGTGCCAGCAGTGTGACTAGCGGGGGGACCGGATTCTACGAGCAGTACTTC. It yields the protein CASSVTSGGTGFYEQYF. This chain connects TRBV6-1 to TRBJ2-7; TRBD2 agrees at 13 bases. The CDR3 covers 17 residues. V lost 4 bases to trimming and J lost 3 bases; unmatched junction nucleotides: 9. Germline V gene data show CDR1 as MNHNS and CDR2 as SASEGT.

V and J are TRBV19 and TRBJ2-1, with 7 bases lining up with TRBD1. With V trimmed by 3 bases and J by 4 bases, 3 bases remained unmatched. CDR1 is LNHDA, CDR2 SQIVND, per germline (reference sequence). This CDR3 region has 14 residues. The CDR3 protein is CASSIPTGYNEQFF. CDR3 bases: TGTGCCAGTAGTATTCCGACAGGGTACAATGAGCAGTTCTTC.

CDR3 loop: CASSDRGDQPQHF. CDR3 nucleotide sequence: TGTGCCAGCAGCGACAGGGGTGATCAGCCCCAGCATTTT. The chain couples TRBV9 to TRBJ1-5, with 7 bases lining up with TRBD1. The V and J ends lost 3 bases and 5 bases, in that order; junction bases with no gene match: 2. Per the germline V gene, CDR1 is SGDLS and CDR2 is YYNGEE. The CDR3 is made up of 13 amino acids.

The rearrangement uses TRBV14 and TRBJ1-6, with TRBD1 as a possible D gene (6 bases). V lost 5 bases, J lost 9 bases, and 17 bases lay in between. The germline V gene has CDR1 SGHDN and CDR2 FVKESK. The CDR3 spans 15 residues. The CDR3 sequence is CASSKYRERGSPLHF. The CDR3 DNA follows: TGTGCCAGCAGCAAATACAGGGAACGGGGTTCACCCCTCCACTTT.

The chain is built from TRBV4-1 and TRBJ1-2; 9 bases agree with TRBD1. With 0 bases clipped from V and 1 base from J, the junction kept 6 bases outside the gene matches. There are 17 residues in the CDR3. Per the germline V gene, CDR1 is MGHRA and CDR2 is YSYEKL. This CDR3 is CASSQDWGTGINYGYTF. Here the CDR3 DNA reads TGCGCCAGCAGCCAAGATTGGGGGACAGGGATTAACTATGGCTACACCTTC.

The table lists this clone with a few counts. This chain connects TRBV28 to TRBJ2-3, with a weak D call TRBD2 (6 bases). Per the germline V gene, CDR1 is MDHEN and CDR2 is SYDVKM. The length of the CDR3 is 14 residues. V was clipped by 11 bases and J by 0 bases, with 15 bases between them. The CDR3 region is CASGQGLSTDTQYF. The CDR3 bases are TGTGCCTCCGGGCAGGGACTTAGCACAGATACGCAGTATTTT.

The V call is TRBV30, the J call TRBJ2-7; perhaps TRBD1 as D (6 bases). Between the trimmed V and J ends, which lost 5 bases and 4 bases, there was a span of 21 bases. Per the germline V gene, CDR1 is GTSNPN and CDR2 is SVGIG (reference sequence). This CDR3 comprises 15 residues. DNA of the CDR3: TGTGCCTGGTTGTACCCCGGGCAGGGGAAGTACGAGCAGTACTTC. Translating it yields CAWLYPGQGKYEQYF.

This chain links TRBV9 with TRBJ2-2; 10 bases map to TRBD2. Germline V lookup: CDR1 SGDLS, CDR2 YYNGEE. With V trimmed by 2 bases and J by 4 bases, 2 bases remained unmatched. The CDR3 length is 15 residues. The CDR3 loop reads CASSVERGGTGELFF. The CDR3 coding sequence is TGTGCCAGCAGCGTCGAGCGGGGGGGCACCGGGGAGCTGTTTTTT.

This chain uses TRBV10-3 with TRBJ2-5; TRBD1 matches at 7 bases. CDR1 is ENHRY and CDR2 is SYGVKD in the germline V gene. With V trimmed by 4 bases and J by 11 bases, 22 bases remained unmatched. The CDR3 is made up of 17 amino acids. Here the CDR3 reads CAISGRQGPKPPWEQYF. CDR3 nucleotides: TGTGCCATCAGTGGCAGACAGGGACCGAAACCACCCTGGGAGCAGTACTTC.

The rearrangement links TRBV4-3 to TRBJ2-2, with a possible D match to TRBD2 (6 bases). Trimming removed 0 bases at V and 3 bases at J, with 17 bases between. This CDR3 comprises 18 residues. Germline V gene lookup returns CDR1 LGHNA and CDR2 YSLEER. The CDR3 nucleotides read TGCGCCAGCAGCCAAGATGAGGAGGGTCTCTCCCACACCGGGGAGCTGTTTTTT. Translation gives CASSQDEEGLSHTGELFF.

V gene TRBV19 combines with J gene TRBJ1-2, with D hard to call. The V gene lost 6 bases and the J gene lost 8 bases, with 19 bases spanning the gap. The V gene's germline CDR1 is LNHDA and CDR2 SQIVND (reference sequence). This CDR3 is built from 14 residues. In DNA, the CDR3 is TGTGCCAGTAGCCCCCTGTGGGGAAGGGAGGGCTACACCTTC. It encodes CASSPLWGREGYTF.

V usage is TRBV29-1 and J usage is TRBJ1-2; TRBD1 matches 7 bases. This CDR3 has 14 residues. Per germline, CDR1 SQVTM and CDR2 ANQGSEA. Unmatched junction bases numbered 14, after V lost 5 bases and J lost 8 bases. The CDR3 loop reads CSVMTSSRGSGYTF. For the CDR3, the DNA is TGCAGCGTTATGACCTCGAGCAGGGGGTCAGGCTACACCTTC.

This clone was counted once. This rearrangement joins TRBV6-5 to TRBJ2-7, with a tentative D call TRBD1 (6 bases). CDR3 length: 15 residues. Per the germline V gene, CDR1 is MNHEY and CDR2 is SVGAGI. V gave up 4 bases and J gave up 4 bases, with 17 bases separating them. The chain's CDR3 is CASSSYAGERYEQYF. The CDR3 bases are TGTGCCAGCAGTTCCTACGCAGGGGAAAGGTACGAGCAGTACTTC.

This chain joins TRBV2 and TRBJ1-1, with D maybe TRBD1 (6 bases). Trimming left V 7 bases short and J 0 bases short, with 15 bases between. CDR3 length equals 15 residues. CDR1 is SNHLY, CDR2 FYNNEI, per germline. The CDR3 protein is CASIVRGIMNTEAFF. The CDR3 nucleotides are TGTGCCAGCATCGTCAGGGGAATTATGAACACTGAAGCTTTCTTT.

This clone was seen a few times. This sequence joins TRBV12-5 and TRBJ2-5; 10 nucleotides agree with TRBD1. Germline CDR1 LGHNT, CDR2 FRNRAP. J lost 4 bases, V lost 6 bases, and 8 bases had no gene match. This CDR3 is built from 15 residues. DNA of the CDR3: TGTGCTAGTGGATTCGGGACAGGGGCCGTAGAGACCCAGTACTTC. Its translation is CASGFGTGAVETQYF. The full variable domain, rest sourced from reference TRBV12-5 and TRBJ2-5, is DARVTQTPRHKVTEMGQEVTMRCQPILGHNTVFWYRQTMMQGLELLAYFRNRAPLDDSGMPKDRFSAEMPDATLATLKIQPSEPRDSAVYFCASGFGTGAVETQYFGPGTRLLVL.

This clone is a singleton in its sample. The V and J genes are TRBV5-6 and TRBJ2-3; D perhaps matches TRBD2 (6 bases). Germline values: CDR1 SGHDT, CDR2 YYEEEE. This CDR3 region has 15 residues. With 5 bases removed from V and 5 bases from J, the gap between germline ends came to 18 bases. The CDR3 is CASRQRRGLEDTQYF. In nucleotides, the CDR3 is TGTGCCAGCAGGCAGAGGAGGGGCCTGGAAGATACGCAGTATTTT.

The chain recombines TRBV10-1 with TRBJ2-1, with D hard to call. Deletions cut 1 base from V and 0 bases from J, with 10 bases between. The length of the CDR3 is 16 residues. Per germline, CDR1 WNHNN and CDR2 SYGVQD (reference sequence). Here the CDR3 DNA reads TGCGCCAGCAGTGAGTTTGGTACGAGCTCCTACAATGAGCAGTTCTTC. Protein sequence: CASSEFGTSSYNEQFF.

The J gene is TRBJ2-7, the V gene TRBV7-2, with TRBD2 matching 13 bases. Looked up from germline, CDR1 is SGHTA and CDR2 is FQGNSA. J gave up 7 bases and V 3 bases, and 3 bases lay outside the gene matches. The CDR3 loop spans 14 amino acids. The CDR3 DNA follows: TGTGCCAGCAGCTTGACTAGCGGGGGGCTTGAGCAGTACTTC. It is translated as CASSLTSGGLEQYF.

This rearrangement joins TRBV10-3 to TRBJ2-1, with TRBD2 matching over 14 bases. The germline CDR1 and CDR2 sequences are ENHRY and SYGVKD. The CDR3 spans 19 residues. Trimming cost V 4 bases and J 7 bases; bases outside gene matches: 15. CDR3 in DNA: TGTGCCATCAGTGCTCCGACTAGCGGGGGGGGCCAGTACGGGAATGAGCAGTTCTTC. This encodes CAISAPTSGGGQYGNEQFF.

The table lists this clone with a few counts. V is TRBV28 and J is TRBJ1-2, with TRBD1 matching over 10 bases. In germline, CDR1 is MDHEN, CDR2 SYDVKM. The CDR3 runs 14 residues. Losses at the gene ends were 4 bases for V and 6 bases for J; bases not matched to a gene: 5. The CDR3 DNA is TGTGCCAGCAGTTCGCCCGGGACAGGGGATGGCTACACCTTC. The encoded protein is CASSSPGTGDGYTF.

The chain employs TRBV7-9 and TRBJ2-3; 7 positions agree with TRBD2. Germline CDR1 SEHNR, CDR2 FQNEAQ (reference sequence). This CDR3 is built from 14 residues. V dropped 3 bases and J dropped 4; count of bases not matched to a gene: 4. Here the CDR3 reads CASSFASGADTQYF. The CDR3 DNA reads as TGTGCCAGCAGCTTTGCCAGCGGGGCAGATACGCAGTATTTT. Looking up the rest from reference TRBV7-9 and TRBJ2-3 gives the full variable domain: DTGVSQNPRHKITKRGQNVTFRCDPISEHNRLYWYRQTLGQGPEFLTYFQNEAQLEKSRLLSDRFSAERPKGSFSTLEIQRTEQGDSAMYLCASSFASGADTQYFGPGTRLTVL.